The clone carrying this TCR beta chain was found a few times. Its antigen is as yet unknown. The V and J ends lost 3 bases and 4 bases, in that order; junction bases with no gene match: 12. This CDR3 has 16 residues. Looked up from germline, CDR1 is DFQATT and CDR2 is SNEGSKA (reference sequence). A universal primer site was created by template switching, with the cDNA bearing unique molecular identifiers. One entry per CDR3 protein, called by TCRdb with MiXCR from the 5' RACE reads. The sample has approximately 1.8 million distinct CDR3 sequences; about 31% are singletons. This entry comes from a study of identical twins. Findings of the study overall: In drawing conclusions, the study used cross-sectional statistical analysis and did not follow the same donors.

This TCR came from a newborn girl in good health. Material: cord blood. The gene calls are TRBV20-1 and TRBJ1-2; TRBD1 matches 9 bases. The CDR3 loop reads CSARRYRDRDSYGYTF. For the CDR3, the DNA is TGCAGTGCTAGGCGTTATCGGGACAGGGATTCCTATGGCTACACCTTC.